These 21 T cell receptor beta chains were all obtained from the same sample, sequenced in a study of control samples from healthy donors and cancer patients. Sequencing was performed with immunoSEQ multiplex PCR; in TCRdb, only in-frame clones are kept and a portion is missing. In the table there are 40,000 to 55,000 clones, 91% of which are singletons. The sequenced material came from PBMCs. The receptor set was obtained from a woman aged 40 to 50 with head and neck cancer.

The V call is TRBV10-1, the J call TRBJ2-5; D may be TRBD1 (5 bases). Germline CDR1 reads WNHNN; CDR2 reads SYGVQD (reference sequence). This CDR3 spans 13 amino acids. The V end was cut by 3 bases, the J end by 3 bases, with 8 bases between. In DNA form, the CDR3 reads TGCGCCAGCAGTGAAGACAGTGAAGAGACCCAGTACTTC. Amino acid sequence: CASSEDSEETQYF.

The chain employs TRBV3-1 (or the pseudogene TRBV3-2) and TRBJ2-5; D is undetermined. In germline, CDR1 is LGHDT, CDR2 YNNKEL (reference sequence). This CDR3 is 12 amino acids long. With 2 bases removed from V and 5 bases from J, the gap between germline ends came to 6 bases. As DNA, the CDR3 is TGTGCCAGCAGCCAATTAGGCGAGACCCAGTACTTC. Translation: CASSQLGETQYF.

The genes are TRBV30 and TRBJ1-1, with D possibly matching TRBD1 (5 bases). Trimming pared 0 bases from V and 0 bases from J, leaving 8 bases between. Germline CDR1 reads GTSNPN; CDR2 reads SVGIG (reference sequence). The CDR3 contains 14 residues. This chain's CDR3 is CAWSVWGVNTEAFF. The CDR3 nucleotides read TGTGCCTGGAGTGTCTGGGGGGTGAACACTGAAGCTTTCTTT.

The chain carries TRBV3-1 (or the pseudogene TRBV3-2) and TRBJ2-5; the match to TRBD1 covers 8 bases. The V gene's germline CDR1 is LGHDT and CDR2 YNNKEL (reference sequence). This CDR3 is built from 15 residues. V dropped 5 bases and J dropped 4; count of bases not matched to a gene: 9. CDR3 sequence: CASSNTIGQGETQYF. CDR3 nucleotides: TGTGCCAGCAGCAACACCATTGGACAGGGAGAGACCCAGTACTTC.

J is TRBJ1-2 and V is TRBV6-4; D is possibly TRBD1 (5 bases). Per the germline V gene, CDR1 is MRHNA and CDR2 is SNTAGT. V lost 0 bases, J lost 9 bases, and 8 bases lay in between. The CDR3 is made up of 12 amino acids. The CDR3: CASSDSGGSYTF. The CDR3 DNA follows: TGTGCCAGCAGTGACTCGGGGGGGAGCTACACCTTC.

The chain couples TRBV10-1 to TRBJ2-5; D may be TRBD2 (5 bases). Germline CDR1 WNHNN, CDR2 SYGVQD (reference sequence). The CDR3 extends over 14 amino acids. Between the trimmed V and J ends, which lost 2 bases and 7 bases, there was a span of 14 bases. The CDR3 coding sequence is TGCGCCAGCAGTGAGGCCGGCCGGGCGGGGACCCAGTACTTC. Translating it yields CASSEAGRAGTQYF.

This chain links TRBV11-2 with TRBJ1-3; the D is unclear. The V and J ends lost 2 bases and 4 bases respectively, with 15 bases between them. Germline assignment: CDR1 SGHAT and CDR2 FQNNGV. The CDR3 totals 16 residues. In nucleotides, the CDR3 is TGTGCCAGCAGCTTATTCGGCACTCCTGGAGGAAACACCATATATTTT. Translating gives CASSLFGTPGGNTIYF.

J is TRBJ2-3 and V is TRBV5-4, with 8 bases fitting TRBD1. CDR1 is SGHNT and CDR2 is YYREEE in the germline V gene (reference sequence). This CDR3 region has 16 residues. The ends lost 4 bases at V and 7 bases at J; junction bases unmatched: 14. CDR3 coding DNA: TGTGCCAGCAGCCAGGCGGACAGGGACCTCGGGAATACGCAGTATTTT. Amino acid sequence: CASSQADRDLGNTQYF.

The gene calls are TRBV19 and TRBJ2-3, with 12 bases that match TRBD2. Trimming at V came to 7 bases and at J to 2 bases, leaving 10 bases not matched to a gene. CDR1 LNHDA and CDR2 SQIVND come from the germline V gene (reference sequence). The CDR3 runs 17 residues. CDR3 DNA sequence: TGTGCCAGTACCGAAGGACTAGCGGGGCCAAACACAGATACGCAGTATTTT. Encoded protein: CASTEGLAGPNTDTQYF. Full variable domain (outside the CDR3, taken from reference TRBV19 and TRBJ2-3): DGGITQSPKYLFRKEGQNVTLSCEQNLNHDAMYWYRQDPGQGLRLIYYSQIVNDFQKGDIAEGYSVSREKKESFPLTVTSAQKNPTAFYLCASTEGLAGPNTDTQYFGPGTRLTVL.

This rearrangement joins TRBV5-6 to TRBJ1-2, with TRBD1 identical over 7 bases. The CDR3 has 13 residues. The V gene end was trimmed by 4 bases and the J gene end by 6 bases; junction bases not matched to a gene: 6. In germline, CDR1 is SGHDT, CDR2 YYEEEE. For the CDR3, the DNA is TGTGCCAGCAGCCTGACAGGGATCCATGGCTACACCTTC. Its translation: CASSLTGIHGYTF. Combining the CDR3 with reference TRBV5-6 and TRBJ1-2 gives the whole variable domain DAGVTQSPTHLIKTRGQQVTLRCSPKSGHDTVSWYQQALGQGPQFIFQYYEEEERQRGNFPDRFSGHQFPNYSSELNVNALLLGDSALYLCASSLTGIHGYTFGSGTRLTVV.

The chain carries TRBV3-1 (or the pseudogene TRBV3-2) and TRBJ2-7; TRBD1 or TRBD2 may be the D gene (6 bases each). Germline CDR1 LGHDT, CDR2 YNNKEL (reference sequence). This CDR3 contains 16 residues. V was trimmed by 0 bases and J by 2 bases, leaving 14 bases between them. CDR3 protein: CASSQELRGAAYEQYF. The CDR3 DNA reads TGTGCCAGCAGCCAAGAATTAAGGGGGGCCGCCTACGAGCAGTACTTC.

The J gene is TRBJ1-5, the V gene TRBV7-2; D is unclear. V lost 3 bases, J lost 0 bases, and 12 bases lay in between. In germline, CDR1 is SGHTA, CDR2 FQGNSA. The CDR3 runs to 16 residues. In nucleotides, the CDR3 is TGTGCCAGCAGCTTCTCGGCAGGTAATAGCAATCAGCCCCAGCATTTT. It translates to CASSFSAGNSNQPQHF.

The rearrangement joins TRBV7-2 to TRBJ2-1, with D possibly being TRBD1 or TRBD2 (5 bases each). The CDR3 has 16 residues. The ends were cut back, 2 bases at V and 0 bases at J, with 11 bases in the middle. Germline values: CDR1 SGHTA, CDR2 FQGNSA. For the CDR3, the DNA is TGTGCCAGCAGCTTACAATCCGGGACCTCCTACAATGAGCAGTTCTTC. The encoded protein is CASSLQSGTSYNEQFF.

In this sample, this clone turned up a few times. V usage is TRBV27 and J usage is TRBJ2-5; 9 nucleotides align to TRBD1. V lost 3 bases and J lost 2; bases outside the gene matches: 1. This CDR3 comprises 14 residues. Germline V CDR1 and CDR2: MNHEY, SMNVEV (reference sequence). The CDR3 DNA sequence: TGTGCCAGCAGTTTGGGGACAGGGCAAGAGACCCAGTACTTC. Translated: CASSLGTGQETQYF.

J is TRBJ1-2 and V is TRBV27, with D perhaps matching TRBD1 (6 bases). CDR1 MNHEY and CDR2 SMNVEV come from the germline V gene (reference sequence). The CDR3 length is 11 residues. V gave up 10 bases and J gave up 8 bases, with 14 bases separating them. CDR3 protein: CATYRAGGYTF. The CDR3 region has the DNA TGTGCCACCTACAGGGCGGGAGGCTACACCTTC.

V and J are TRBV3-1 (or the pseudogene TRBV3-2) and TRBJ1-4, with a tentative D call TRBD1 (5 bases). V dropped 0 bases and J dropped 3 bases, with 14 bases sitting between them. CDR3 length: 17 amino acids. Germline V gene data show CDR1 as LGHDT and CDR2 as YNNKEL (reference sequence). The CDR3 sequence is CASSQDAGQGPNEKLFF. The CDR3 nucleotides are TGTGCCAGCAGCCAAGATGCGGGTCAGGGCCCTAATGAAAAACTGTTTTTT.

The chain couples TRBV27 to TRBJ1-2; TRBD1 aligns across 7 bases. V lost 4 bases and J lost 5; bases outside the gene matches: 10. Per the germline V gene, CDR1 is MNHEY and CDR2 is SMNVEV (reference sequence). This CDR3 has 15 residues. CDR3 sequence: CASSSLGQTQYGYTF. Here the CDR3 DNA reads TGTGCCAGCAGTTCATTGGGACAGACTCAATATGGCTACACCTTC.

The chain combines TRBV18 with TRBJ2-7; D gene uncertain. The ends were cut back, 2 bases at V and 2 bases at J, with 13 bases in the middle. CDR3 length: 15 residues. Per the germline V gene, CDR1 is KGHSH and CDR2 is LQKENI. The CDR3 DNA is TGTGCCAGCTCACCAAAAGGACGGAACCCCTACGAGCAGTACTTC. The encoded protein is CASSPKGRNPYEQYF.

The chain carries TRBV5-4 and TRBJ1-1, with D perhaps TRBD1 (5 bases). The CDR3 consists of 14 residues. Germline V gene lookup returns CDR1 SGHNT and CDR2 YYREEE (reference sequence). The ends were cut back, 3 bases at V and 0 bases at J, with 9 bases in the middle. CDR3 bases: TGTGCCAGCAGCTCAGGGATTCTGAACACTGAAGCTTTCTTT. It yields the protein CASSSGILNTEAFF.

The chain carries TRBV10-3 and TRBJ2-5; D might be TRBD2 (6 bases). V dropped 2 bases and J dropped 5 bases, with 15 bases sitting between them. The CDR3 covers 15 residues. CDR1 and CDR2 from the germline V gene are ENHRY and SYGVKD. The CDR3 nucleotides read TGTGCCATCAGTGAGACCTCTTTTGGGGGGGAGACCCAGTACTTC. It specifies CAISETSFGGETQYF.

The V and J genes are TRBV5-5 and TRBJ1-4; D not certain. CDR1 is SGHKS, CDR2 YYEKEE, per germline (reference sequence). V lost 2 bases and J 7 bases, leaving 15 bases between the germline ends. This CDR3 contains 15 residues. In DNA, the CDR3 is TGTGCCAGCAGCTTTCGAGGAACGGAGGCTGAAAAACTGTTTTTT. Protein sequence: CASSFRGTEAEKLFF.